This T cell receptor beta chain was identified in a study of blood T cell repertoires in COVID-19. Original processing notes: Estimates of nucleated cell counts were drawn from the amplification of reference gene primers. The method was immunoSEQ multiplex PCR; TCRdb's version includes in-frame clones alone and lacks a portion of them. D and trimming come from the DNA, and the V and J calls and clone size come from that table. Of hundreds of thousands of clones in the sample, roughly 90% were seen once. Participants were placed into cohorts based on the clinical history they reported. This clone has only one observation. Germline V gene sequence: CDR1 SNHLY, CDR2 FYNNEI. V gave up 7 bases and J gave up 5 bases; unmatched junction bases: 4. The CDR3 has 14 residues.

Sequencing used PBMCs or T cells enriched from blood (not recorded which). This TCR was recovered from a woman younger than 45 with acute COVID-19. The chain uses TRBV2 and TRBJ1-5, with TRBD1 matching over 11 bases. CDR3 sequence (DNA): TGTGCCAGCAACCCGGGACAGGGGGATCAGCCCCAGCATTTT. Translating it yields CASNPGQGDQPQHF.